This entry lists 26 T cell receptor beta chains sequenced from one sample in a study of early T cells in non-severe SARS-CoV-2 infection. TCRdb independently ran MiXCR on the 5' RACE reads; one entry per CDR3 protein. The sample records about 49,000 distinct CDR3 sequences, approximately 12% being singletons. The sample consisted of whole blood. Receptor source: an adult who was a healthcare worker with PCR-confirmed SARS-CoV-2 infection or an uninfected control (not recorded which).

In this sample, this clonotype turned up a few times. V is TRBV7-2 and J is TRBJ2-7; the D gene could be TRBD1 or TRBD2 (6 bases each). The germline CDR1 and CDR2 sequences are SGHTA and FQGNSA. CDR3 length: 14 amino acids. V lost 4 bases, J lost 2 bases, and 12 bases lay in between. DNA of the CDR3: TGTGCCAGCAGCTCCTCGGGGGCGGCCTACGAGCAGTACTTC. It encodes CASSSSGAAYEQYF.

This chain links TRBV4-3 with TRBJ2-7; D gene uncertain. CDR3 length: 14 amino acids. Trimming stripped 0 bases from V and 1 base from J, with 7 bases between. Germline loops: CDR1 LGHNA, CDR2 YSLEER. The CDR3: CASSQDSPSYEQYF. The CDR3 coding sequence is TGCGCCAGCAGCCAAGATAGCCCGTCCTACGAGCAGTACTTC.

The genes are TRBV7-8 and TRBJ1-1; D gene uncertain. Germline values: CDR1 SGHVS, CDR2 FQNEAQ. CDR3 length: 15 amino acids. Trimming took off 3 bases at V and 1 base at J, with 12 bases between the two ends. The CDR3 here is CASSFDVGGNTEAFF. DNA for the CDR3: TGTGCCAGCAGCTTCGACGTTGGCGGGAACACTGAAGCTTTCTTT. Full variable domain (missing parts from reference TRBV7-8 and TRBJ1-1): GAGVSQSPRYKVAKRGQDVALRCDPISGHVSLFWYQQALGQGPEFLTYFQNEAQLDKSGLPSDRFFAERPEGSVSTLKIQRTQQEDSAVYLCASSFDVGGNTEAFFGQGTRLTVV.

The V and J genes are TRBV6-5 and TRBJ2-7; tentative D call: TRBD2 (5 bases). This CDR3 is 11 amino acids long. Germline loops: CDR1 MNHEY, CDR2 SVGAGI. Trimming cost V 5 bases and J 3 bases, with 5 bases left between them. As DNA, the CDR3 is TGTGCCAGCAGTGAGGGCTACGAGCAGTACTTC. Translation gives CASSEGYEQYF.

As regards this clonotype: A read error may produce the germline difference seen at one junction end. This chain uses TRBV28 with TRBJ2-3, with D possibly being TRBD1 (7 bases). The CDR3 runs to 12 residues. Germline V CDR1 and CDR2: MDHEN, SYDVKM. CDR3 sequence (DNA): TGTGCCAGCAGGGAGGGGGCAGAGACGCAGTATTTT. Translated: CASREGAETQYF.

The chain combines TRBV6-2 or TRBV6-3 with TRBJ2-1; 10 positions agree with TRBD2. V lost 6 bases, J lost 3 bases, and 5 bases stayed unmatched. The length of the CDR3 is 15 residues. Germline V gene sequence: CDR1 MNHEY, CDR2 SVGEGT. The CDR3 region has the DNA TGTGCCAGCAGAGTCCTAGCGGGAGTCTACAATGAGCAGTTCTTC. The encoded protein is CASRVLAGVYNEQFF.

At least ten counts were recorded for this clonotype. V gene TRBV20-1 combines with J gene TRBJ2-3; D remains ambiguous. The germline V gene encodes CDR1 DFQATT and CDR2 SNEGSKA (reference sequence). The CDR3 is made up of 11 amino acids. The V and J ends lost 5 bases and 9 bases respectively, with 12 bases between them. Here the CDR3 reads CSADNEATQYF. Here the CDR3 DNA reads TGCAGTGCTGACAATGAAGCGACGCAGTATTTT.

This clonotype was picked up a small number of times. This chain uses TRBV4-2 with TRBJ2-3; weak D call: TRBD2 (5 bases). This CDR3 contains 17 residues. Germline V gene sequence: CDR1 LGHNA, CDR2 YNFKEQ. The germline V and J ends were trimmed by 0 bases and 2 bases, with 15 bases remaining between them. CDR3 nucleotide sequence: TGTGCCAGCAGCCAAGATCTCCGCGGAGGCCCCACAGATACGCAGTATTTT. It is translated as CASSQDLRGGPTDTQYF.

This clonotype was recorded many times. V usage is TRBV7-2 and J usage is TRBJ1-2, with 7 bases lining up with TRBD1. CDR1 is SGHTA and CDR2 is FQGNSA in the germline V gene. CDR3 length equals 16 residues. V trimming: 5 bases; J trimming: 4 bases; junction bases outside the gene matches: 13. The CDR3 loop reads CASSQGGQAPGYGYTF. CDR3 coding DNA: TGTGCCAGCAGCCAAGGCGGACAGGCCCCGGGCTATGGCTACACCTTC.

This clonotype was observed a few times. The V call is TRBV6-6, the J call TRBJ1-1; TRBD1 agrees at 8 bases. The CDR3 consists of 15 residues. Looked up from germline, CDR1 is MNHNY and CDR2 is SVGAGI (reference sequence). With 4 bases clipped from V and 3 bases from J, the junction kept 7 bases outside the gene matches. The CDR3 sequence: CASSFPGQAYTEAFF. CDR3 DNA sequence: TGTGCCAGCAGTTTCCCGGGACAGGCCTACACTGAAGCTTTCTTT.

This clonotype was seen many times. This rearrangement joins TRBV10-3 to TRBJ2-7, with 11 bases that match TRBD2. The CDR3 consists of 14 residues. V shed 6 bases and J 3 bases; nucleotides not matched to a gene: 4. Germline V CDR1 and CDR2: ENHRY, SYGVKD. In DNA, the CDR3 is TGTGCCATCAGCCGGACTAGCGGGTTCTACGAGCAGTACTTC. It yields the protein CAISRTSGFYEQYF.

Within the sample, this clonotype is medium-sized. This rearrangement joins TRBV28 to TRBJ1-5, with D possibly TRBD1 on 6 matching bases. Germline assignment: CDR1 MDHEN and CDR2 SYDVKM. The CDR3 loop spans 16 amino acids. Trimming removed 4 bases at V and 2 bases at J, with 15 bases between. CDR3 amino acids: CASSYLRGAGNQPQHF. The CDR3 DNA is TGTGCCAGCAGTTACCTACGGGGGGCCGGCAATCAGCCCCAGCATTTT.

This clonotype was found many times. V and J are TRBV7-8 and TRBJ2-1; 11 nucleotides line up with TRBD2. Germline CDR1 reads SGHVS; CDR2 reads FQNEAQ. The CDR3 length is 16 residues. The ends lost 4 bases at V and 2 bases at J; junction bases unmatched: 4. CDR3 sequence: CASSSSGGTTYNEQFF. The DNA of the CDR3 is TGTGCCAGCAGCTCTAGCGGGGGGACGACCTACAATGAGCAGTTCTTC.

This clonotype was seen a handful of times. The chain links TRBV6-5 to TRBJ2-5, with unresolved D. Trimming pared 8 bases from V and 5 bases from J, leaving 12 bases between. There are 12 residues in the CDR3. Germline CDR1 is MNHEY and CDR2 is SVGAGI. CDR3 DNA: TGTGCCAGCGGACGACCGGACGAGACCCAGTACTTC. Residues: CASGRPDETQYF.

In this sample, this clonotype turned up many times. This chain uses TRBV4-1 with TRBJ1-6, with D tentatively TRBD1 (6 bases). The germline V gene encodes CDR1 MGHRA and CDR2 YSYEKL. Trimming removed 0 bases from V and 5 bases from J, with 11 bases in between. The CDR3 consists of 16 residues. CDR3 loop: CASSQDSAGDNSPLHF. The CDR3, as DNA: TGCGCCAGCAGCCAAGATTCGGCAGGGGATAATTCACCCCTCCACTTT.

Many counts were recorded for this clonotype. The rearrangement uses TRBV7-2 and TRBJ1-6; D perhaps matches TRBD1 (6 bases). V gave up 6 bases and J gave up 7 bases, with 10 bases separating them. Germline V CDR1 and CDR2: SGHTA, FQGNSA. The CDR3 covers 13 residues. CDR3 residues: CASSGQPNSPLHF. Written as DNA, the CDR3 is TGTGCCAGCAGTGGACAGCCCAATTCACCCCTCCACTTT.

This clonotype has a handful of counts. V and J are TRBV2 and TRBJ2-5, with 9 bases fitting TRBD2. Germline CDR1 and CDR2: SNHLY and FYNNEI. V lost 7 bases and J lost 1; bases outside the gene matches: 7. There are 15 residues in the CDR3. CDR3 sequence (DNA): TGTGCCAGCATTTACGGACTAGCGCTCCAAGAGACCCAGTACTTC. Residues: CASIYGLALQETQYF.

Many counts were recorded for this clonotype. V and J are TRBV19 and TRBJ1-2; unclear D gene. Germline loops: CDR1 LNHDA, CDR2 SQIVND (reference sequence). This CDR3 is 18 amino acids long. V lost 1 base and J lost 8, with 26 bases in between. The CDR3 DNA reads as TGTGCCAGTAGTATAGTGTTCGCTGCTGGAGGTCAGAACGGCGGCTACACCTTC. This gives the protein CASSIVFAAGGQNGGYTF. The full variable domain, its missing parts supplied by reference TRBV19 and TRBJ1-2, is DGGITQSPKYLFRKEGQNVTLSCEQNLNHDAMYWYRQDPGQGLRLIYYSQIVNDFQKGDIAEGYSVSREKKESFPLTVTSAQKNPTAFYLCASSIVFAAGGQNGGYTFGSGTRLTVV.

This clonotype was detected many times. The chain joins TRBV28 to TRBJ2-7, with D hard to call. V dropped 1 base and J dropped 3 bases, with 10 bases sitting between them. Germline values: CDR1 MDHEN, CDR2 SYDVKM. The CDR3 runs 14 residues. The CDR3 coding sequence is TGTGCCAGCAGTTTATACCTAACTGGCTACGAGCAGTACTTC. It translates to CASSLYLTGYEQYF.

This clonotype was counted ten times or more. This chain uses TRBV6-5 with TRBJ2-2; TRBD2 agrees at 13 bases. After removal of 5 bases from V and 7 bases from J, the junction contained 10 bases not matched to a gene. The CDR3 is 17 residues long. Per germline, CDR1 MNHEY and CDR2 SVGAGI. Here the CDR3 DNA reads TGTGCCAGCAGTGCCCGACTAGCGGGGGGTGTCATCGGGGAGCTGTTTTTT. Its protein product is CASSARLAGGVIGELFF.

This clonotype was seen a handful of times. The chain has TRBV9 and TRBJ2-7; possible D gene TRBD2, 6 bases. This CDR3 is 14 amino acids long. The ends were cut back, 2 bases at V and 4 bases at J, with 13 bases in the middle. From germline, CDR1 is SGDLS and CDR2 YYNGEE. The CDR3 region has the DNA TGTGCCAGCAGCGTTTCCGGGAGAGAGTACGAGCAGTACTTC. Its translation: CASSVSGREYEQYF. The complete variable domain, with remaining parts taken from reference TRBV9 and TRBJ2-7, reads DSGVTQTPKHLITATGQRVTLRCSPRSGDLSVYWYQQSLDQGLQFLIQYYNGEERAKGNILERFSAQQFPDLHSELNLSSLELGDSALYFCASSVSGREYEQYFGPGTRLTVT.

This clonotype was detected ten times or more. This chain connects TRBV3-1 to TRBJ2-1, with 8 positions matching TRBD2. This CDR3 has 17 amino acids. Germline-derived CDR1 and CDR2 are LGHDT and YNNKEL (reference sequence). Trimming cost V 4 bases and J 8 bases; bases outside gene matches: 16. DNA for the CDR3: TGTGCCAGCAGCCCCCAATCGGGACTAGGGGGACTTGATGAGCAGTTCTTC. Translated, it gives CASSPQSGLGGLDEQFF.

This clonotype was recorded many times. V usage is TRBV7-3 and J usage is TRBJ1-4; 7 positions match TRBD1. CDR1 and CDR2 from the germline V gene are SGHTA and FQGTGA. V trimming: 5 bases; J trimming: 0 bases; junction bases outside the gene matches: 3. This CDR3 comprises 15 residues. The CDR3 DNA reads TGTGCCAGCAGCCCTACAGGGGCAACTAATGAAAAACTGTTTTTT. Its protein is CASSPTGATNEKLFF.

The rearrangement joins TRBV19 to TRBJ2-5; no clear D. Trimming removed 1 base from V and 1 base from J, with 10 bases in between. CDR1 is LNHDA and CDR2 is SQIVND in the germline V gene (reference sequence). There are 15 residues in the CDR3. The CDR3 DNA is TGTGCCAGTAGTATAGCGGCAGGCCTCCAAGAGACCCAGTACTTC. This sequence encodes CASSIAAGLQETQYF.

A few counts support this clonotype. V and J are TRBV2 and TRBJ1-6; D possibly corresponds to TRBD1 (5 bases). Germline assignment: CDR1 SNHLY and CDR2 FYNNEI. Trimming left V 7 bases short and J 0 bases short, with 13 bases between. The CDR3 runs 16 residues. The CDR3 reads CASKLQGTSYNSPLHF. The CDR3 coding sequence is TGTGCCAGCAAGCTTCAGGGCACCTCCTATAATTCACCCCTCCACTTT.

Ten or more counts support this clonotype. The chain joins TRBV21-1 to TRBJ1-5. TRBV21-1 is an annotated pseudogene. This CDR3 region has 18 residues. CDR3 nucleotide sequence: TGTGCCAGCAGCAAACCAGGTAGGAACAGGAGGGGCAATCAGCCCCAGCATTTT. Amino acids: CASSKPGRNRRGNQPQHF.